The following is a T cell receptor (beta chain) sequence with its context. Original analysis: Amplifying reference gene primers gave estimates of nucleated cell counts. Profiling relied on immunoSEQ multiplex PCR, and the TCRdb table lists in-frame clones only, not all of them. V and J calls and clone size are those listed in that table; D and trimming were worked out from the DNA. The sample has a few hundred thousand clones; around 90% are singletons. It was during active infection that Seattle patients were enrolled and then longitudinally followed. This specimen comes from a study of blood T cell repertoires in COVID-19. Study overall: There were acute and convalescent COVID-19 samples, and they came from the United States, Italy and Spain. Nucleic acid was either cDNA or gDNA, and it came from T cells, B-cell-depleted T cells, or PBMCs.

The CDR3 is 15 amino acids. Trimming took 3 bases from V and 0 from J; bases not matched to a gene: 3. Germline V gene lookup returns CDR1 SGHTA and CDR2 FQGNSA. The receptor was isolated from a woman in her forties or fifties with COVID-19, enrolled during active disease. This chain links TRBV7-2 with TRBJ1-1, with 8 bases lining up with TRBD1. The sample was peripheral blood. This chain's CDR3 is CASSLGGQVNTEAFF. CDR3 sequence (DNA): TGTGCCAGCAGCTTGGGGGGACAGGTGAACACTGAAGCTTTCTTT.